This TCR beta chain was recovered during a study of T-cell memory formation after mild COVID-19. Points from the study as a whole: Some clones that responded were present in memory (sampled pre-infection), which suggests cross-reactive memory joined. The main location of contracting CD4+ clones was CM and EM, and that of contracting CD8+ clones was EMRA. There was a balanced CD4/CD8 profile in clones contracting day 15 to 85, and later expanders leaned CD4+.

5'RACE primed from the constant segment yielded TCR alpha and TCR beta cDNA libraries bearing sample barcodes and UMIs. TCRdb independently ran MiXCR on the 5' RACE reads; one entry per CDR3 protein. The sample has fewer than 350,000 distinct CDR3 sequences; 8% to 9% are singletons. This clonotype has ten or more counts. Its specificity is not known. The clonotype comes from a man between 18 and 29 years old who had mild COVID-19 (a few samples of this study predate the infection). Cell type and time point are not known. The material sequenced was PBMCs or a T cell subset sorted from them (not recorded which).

Here the CDR3 DNA reads TGCAGTGCCCGGGGGGGCGCAACTAATGAAAAACTGTTTTTT. As protein: CSARGGATNEKLFF. This sequence joins TRBV20-1 and TRBJ1-4; the D gene is possibly TRBD1 (6 bases). V dropped 6 bases and J dropped 0 bases, with 11 bases sitting between them. This CDR3 region has 14 residues. Germline V gene sequence: CDR1 DFQATT, CDR2 SNEGSKA (reference sequence).